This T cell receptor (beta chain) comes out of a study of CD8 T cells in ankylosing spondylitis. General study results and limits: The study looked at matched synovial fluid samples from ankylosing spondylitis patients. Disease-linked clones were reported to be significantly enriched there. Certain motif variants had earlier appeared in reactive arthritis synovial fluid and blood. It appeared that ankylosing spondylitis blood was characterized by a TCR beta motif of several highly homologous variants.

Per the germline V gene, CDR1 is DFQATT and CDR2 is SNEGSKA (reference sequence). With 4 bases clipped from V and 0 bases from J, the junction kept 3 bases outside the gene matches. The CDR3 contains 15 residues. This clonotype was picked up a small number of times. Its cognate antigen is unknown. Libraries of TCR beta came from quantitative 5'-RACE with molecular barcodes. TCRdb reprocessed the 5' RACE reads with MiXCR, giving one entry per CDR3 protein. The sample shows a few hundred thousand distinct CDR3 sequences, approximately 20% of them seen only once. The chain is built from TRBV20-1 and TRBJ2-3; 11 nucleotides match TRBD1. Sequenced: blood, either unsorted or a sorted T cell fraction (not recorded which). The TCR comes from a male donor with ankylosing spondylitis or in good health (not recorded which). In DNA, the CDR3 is TGCAGTGCTATGGGGGACAGGGGGAGCACAGATACGCAGTATTTT. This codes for CSAMGDRGSTDTQYF.